This record covers a single T cell receptor beta chain. Other DNA sequences in this sample translate to the same CDR3. Original data processing: The assay estimated nucleated cells by amplifying reference gene primers. The assay was immunoSEQ multiplex PCR, and TCRdb's table has in-frame clones only and misses some. That table furnishes V, J and clone size, whereas the DNA furnished D and trimming. The sample includes approximately 120,000 clones, over 60% of them seen just once. The data are from a study of blood T cell repertoires in COVID-19. The CDR3 covers 16 residues. Source material: peripheral blood. This receptor was obtained from a human donor in a cohort sampled during active or convalescent COVID-19. The V and J genes are TRBV21-1 and TRBJ1-2. TRBV21-1 is listed as a pseudogene. Here the CDR3 reads CASSKVGRGENYGYTF. The CDR3 nucleotides are TGTGCCAGCAGCAAAGTGGGTCGGGGGGAGAACTATGGCTACACCTTC.